A single sample gave rise to the 5 T cell receptor beta chains below, sequenced in a study of blood T cell repertoires in COVID-19. Sequenced by immunoSEQ multiplex PCR; TCRdb stores in-frame clones only, minus some. This sample has under 400,000 clones, with about nine tenths found just once. The sample taken for sequencing was PBMCs or T cells enriched from blood (not recorded which). The receptors were sampled from a woman aged 30 to 39 who had been exposed to COVID-19.

Written as DNA, the CDR3 is TGTGCCAGCAGTGCTCTGACAGGGGCGGACGAGCAGTACTTC. Its protein product is CASSALTGADEQYF. This rearrangement joins TRBV28 to TRBJ2-7; the match to TRBD1 covers 8 bases. The CDR3 sequence is 14 residues long. The V gene end was trimmed by 5 bases and the J gene end by 5 bases; junction bases not matched to a gene: 8. Germline-derived CDR1 and CDR2 are MDHEN and SYDVKM.

The chain carries TRBV6-5 and TRBJ2-7, with D tentatively TRBD1 (5 bases). This CDR3 region has 15 residues. The ends were cut back, 6 bases at V and 4 bases at J, with 19 bases in the middle. The germline CDR1 and CDR2 sequences are MNHEY and SVGAGI. The CDR3 spells CASSSSGQGLYEQYF. The CDR3 nucleotides are TGTGCCAGCAGCTCCTCCGGGCAGGGTTTGTACGAGCAGTACTTC.

The chain joins TRBV28 to TRBJ2-1, with TRBD2 matching over 7 bases. The V segment lost 4 bases and the J segment 4 bases; nucleotides outside the gene matches: 4. The CDR3 is 14 residues long. CDR1 and CDR2 (germline): MDHEN, SYDVKM. The CDR3 region is CASSWREKYNEQFF. CDR3 DNA: TGTGCCAGCAGTTGGCGGGAGAAATACAATGAGCAGTTCTTC.

The V and J genes are TRBV6-6 and TRBJ1-1; D is unclear. CDR3 length: 11 residues. Germline loops: CDR1 MNHNY, CDR2 SVGAGI (reference sequence). V lost 2 bases and J 10 bases, leaving 8 bases between the germline ends. This chain's CDR3 is CASSYLEVAFF. CDR3 sequence (DNA): TGTGCCAGCAGTTACCTGGAGGTAGCTTTCTTT.

The chain recombines TRBV5-6 with TRBJ2-3; the D gene is possibly TRBD2 (6 bases). CDR1 and CDR2 (germline): SGHDT, YYEEEE. The length of the CDR3 is 16 residues. V was cut by 4 bases and J by 4 bases, with 19 bases left in between. The CDR3 DNA reads as TGTGCCAGCAGCGCCCTCAAGCGGGCCAGGGCAGATACGCAGTATTTT. It translates to CASSALKRARADTQYF.